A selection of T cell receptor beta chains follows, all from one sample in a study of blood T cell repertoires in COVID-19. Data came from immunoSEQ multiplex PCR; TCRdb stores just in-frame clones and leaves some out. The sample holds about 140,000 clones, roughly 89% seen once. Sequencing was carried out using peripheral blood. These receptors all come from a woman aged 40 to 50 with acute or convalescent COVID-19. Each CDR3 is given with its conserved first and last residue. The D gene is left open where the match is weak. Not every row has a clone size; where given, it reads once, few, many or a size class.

DNA: TGTGCCTGGACCACGGGAGGGAACACTGAAGCTTTCTTT
CDR3: CAWTTGGNTEAFF
V: TRBV30
D: .
size: .
J: TRBJ1-1

DNA: TGTGCCAGCAGTTCTAACAAGGGACAGAGGAACACTGAAGCTTTCTTT
CDR3: CASSSNKGQRNTEAFF
V: TRBV27
D: TRBD1
size: once
J: TRBJ1-1

DNA: TGTGCCAGTAGTATAACCGTCGGCAGGGGGAACACAGATACGCAGTATTTT
CDR3: CASSITVGRGNTDTQYF
V: TRBV19
D: TRBD1
size: .
J: TRBJ2-3

DNA: TGTGCCAGCACTACTAGCGGGATCTCCGAGCAGTACTTC
CDR3: CASTTSGISEQYF
V: TRBV25-1
D: TRBD2
size: many
J: TRBJ2-7

DNA: TGTGCCAGCAGTCCCCGGACAGGGGAGGGTGGGGCCAACGTCCTGACTTTC
CDR3: CASSPRTGEGGANVLTF
V: TRBV6-2/TRBV6-3
D: TRBD1
size: .
J: TRBJ2-6

DNA: TGTGCCAGCAGCTTCCATGGACTAGCGGGATGGGAGCAGTACTTC
CDR3: CASSFHGLAGWEQYF
V: TRBV7-2
D: TRBD2
size: .
J: TRBJ2-7

DNA: TGTGCCAGCACCTCTCCCGGACTGGTTAGCAATCAGCCCCAGCATTTT
CDR3: CASTSPGLVSNQPQHF
V: TRBV28
D: .
size: .
J: TRBJ1-5

DNA: TGTGCCAGCAGCGGACAGGGGAACGGCACCGGGGAGCTGTTTTTT
CDR3: CASSGQGNGTGELFF
V: TRBV21-1
D: .
size: once
J: TRBJ2-2

DNA: TGTGCCAGCAGCGTAGGAGGCGGGGGTGGCAGCTCCTACGAGCAGTACTTC
CDR3: CASSVGGGGGSSYEQYF
V: TRBV9
D: TRBD2
size: .
J: TRBJ2-7

DNA: TGTGCCAGTAGTAAGGTTGACTCCACAGATACGCAGTATTTT
CDR3: CASSKVDSTDTQYF
V: TRBV19
D: .
size: .
J: TRBJ2-3

DNA: TGTGCCATCAGGGGGAGGGTAGGAACCGGGGAGCTGTTTTTT
CDR3: CAIRGRVGTGELFF
V: TRBV10-3
D: TRBD2
size: .
J: TRBJ2-2

DNA: TGTGCCAGTAGCCCAGGGAATCAGCCCCAGCATTTT
CDR3: CASSPGNQPQHF
V: TRBV19
D: .
size: .
J: TRBJ1-5

DNA: TGCGCCAGCAGCCAGGATGGACAGGGGGAAGACAATGAGCAGTTCTTC
CDR3: CASSQDGQGEDNEQFF
V: TRBV4-3
D: TRBD1
size: .
J: TRBJ2-1

DNA: TGTGCCAGCAGCGTATCCGGGACTACGAGCACAGATACGCAGTATTTT
CDR3: CASSVSGTTSTDTQYF
V: TRBV9
D: TRBD2
size: .
J: TRBJ2-3

DNA: TGTGCCAGCAGCCGGCGGGGGTCGGGCACAGATACGCAGTATTTT
CDR3: CASSRRGSGTDTQYF
V: TRBV28
D: TRBD2
size: few
J: TRBJ2-3

DNA: TGTGCCAGCAGCCAAGAATCCCGGGAGGGCCTTTGGAACGAGCAGTACTTC
CDR3: CASSQESREGLWNEQYF
V: TRBV3-1/TRBV3-2
D: TRBD2
size: .
J: TRBJ2-7

DNA: TGTGCCAGCAGTCGCGACAGGGGTAATAGCAATCAGCCCCAGCATTTT
CDR3: CASSRDRGNSNQPQHF
V: TRBV6-6
D: TRBD1
size: .
J: TRBJ1-5

DNA: TGTGCCAGCAGCGTACGGGTCAACTATGGCTACACCTTC
CDR3: CASSVRVNYGYTF
V: TRBV7-2
D: .
size: few
J: TRBJ1-2

DNA: TGTGCCAGCAGTTCTCCTAGGGGCTCCTATAATTCACCCCTCCACTTT
CDR3: CASSSPRGSYNSPLHF
V: TRBV28
D: .
size: .
J: TRBJ1-6

DNA: TGTGCCAGTACCCCCCGGGGTTATAGCAATCAGCCCCAGCATTTT
CDR3: CASTPRGYSNQPQHF
V: TRBV19
D: .
size: .
J: TRBJ1-5

DNA: TGTGCCAGCAGCCTTACTCCGATGGGGACTAGCTACTACGAGCAGTACTTC
CDR3: CASSLTPMGTSYYEQYF
V: TRBV7-2
D: TRBD2
size: .
J: TRBJ2-7

DNA: TGCGCCAGCAGCTCCGGACAGGGCGACAAAAACATTCAGTACTTC
CDR3: CASSSGQGDKNIQYF
V: TRBV5-1
D: TRBD1
size: .
J: TRBJ2-4

DNA: TGTGCCAGCAGCACCAACTTTGACACGGGGACTGAAGCTTTCTTT
CDR3: CASSTNFDTGTEAFF
V: TRBV9
D: .
size: .
J: TRBJ1-1

DNA: TGTGCCAGCAGTTATTGGACCCGGGGGACCGGGGAGCTGTTTTTT
CDR3: CASSYWTRGTGELFF
V: TRBV6-5
D: .
size: .
J: TRBJ2-2

DNA: TGCGCCAGCAGCCGGGCACTGTCCTACAATGAGCAGTTCTTC
CDR3: CASSRALSYNEQFF
V: TRBV4-3
D: .
size: few
J: TRBJ2-1

DNA: TGTGCCAGCTCTCCGACCTTGACAGGTTTGAGCTCCTACGAGCAGTACTTC
CDR3: CASSPTLTGLSSYEQYF
V: TRBV18
D: .
size: .
J: TRBJ2-7

DNA: TGTGCCAGCTCACCACCCGGGGATACGCAGTATTTT
CDR3: CASSPPGDTQYF
V: TRBV18
D: .
size: .
J: TRBJ2-3

DNA: TGTGCCAGCAATCCCGGGACAGGGGGCGACTATGGCTACACCTTC
CDR3: CASNPGTGGDYGYTF
V: TRBV2
D: TRBD1
size: .
J: TRBJ1-2